This T cell receptor beta chain emerged from a study of T cell responses to AZD1222 COVID-19 vaccine. Generated by immunoSEQ multiplex PCR, the TCRdb table keeps only in-frame clones and is missing some. The table has over 110,000 clones, about 93% seen once. The germline V gene has CDR1 SGHAT and CDR2 FQNNGV. This CDR3 is 16 amino acids long. V was clipped by 0 bases and J by 2 bases, with 12 bases between them. Overall study findings and caveats: Of the AZD1222 recipients, only 5 or 6 were seropositive at baseline.

In regard to this clone: Its antigen is unknown.

This sequence was found in an adult in good health. The chain uses TRBV11-2 and TRBJ2-3, with D possibly called TRBD1 or TRBD2 (5 bases each). Specimen: peripheral blood, collected on day 0 of AZD1222 vaccination. In nucleotides, the CDR3 is TGTGCCAGCAGCTTAGATCCCGGGGCCTCCACAGATACGCAGTATTTT. Translation gives CASSLDPGASTDTQYF.